This entry features one T cell receptor beta chain sequence. Its antigen is still unknown. The data were produced by immunoSEQ multiplex PCR, yet TCRdb's version contains in-frame clones alone and is incomplete. The repertoire has 37,000 or so clones, around 87% of them found once; the top ten carry approximately 2.4%. This entry belongs to a study of OX40 agonist ivuxolimab in advanced cancers. Study information: Three patients got partial responses; one had hepatocellular carcinoma and two had cutaneous melanoma.

The CDR3 has 15 amino acids. Trimming removed 2 bases at V and 2 bases at J, with 12 bases between. Looked up from germline, CDR1 is SGHTA and CDR2 is FQGTGA. Study conclusions and caveats: Both CD4+ and CD8+ T cell populations in blood had undergone clonal expansion by week 6 at 0.1 to 3.0 mg/kg.

The sequence was collected from an adult with an advanced solid tumor such as melanoma, head and neck, liver or kidney cancer. The V call is TRBV7-3, the J call TRBJ1-2, with D perhaps TRBD1 (5 bases). The sample consisted of CD4+ or CD8+ T cells sorted from blood, taken in a trial of the OX40 agonist ivuxolimab. The chain's CDR3 is CASSLEPGRNYGYTF. For the CDR3, the DNA is TGTGCCAGCAGCTTAGAGCCGGGACGAAACTATGGCTACACCTTC.